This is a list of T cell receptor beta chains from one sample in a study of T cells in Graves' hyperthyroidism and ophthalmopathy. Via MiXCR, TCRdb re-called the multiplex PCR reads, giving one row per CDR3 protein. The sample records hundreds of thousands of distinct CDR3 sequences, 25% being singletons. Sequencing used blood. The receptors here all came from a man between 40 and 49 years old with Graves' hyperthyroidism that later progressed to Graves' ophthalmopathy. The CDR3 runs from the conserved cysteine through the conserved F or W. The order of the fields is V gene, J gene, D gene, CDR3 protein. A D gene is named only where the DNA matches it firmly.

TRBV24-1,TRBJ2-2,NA,CATSENRKTNTGELFF
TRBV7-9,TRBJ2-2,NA,CASSQRPEEPGELFF
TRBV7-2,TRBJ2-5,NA,CASSWTGTQYF
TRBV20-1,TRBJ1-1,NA,CSAGGGGQNTEAFF
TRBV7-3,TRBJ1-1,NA,CASSLNSDTEAFF
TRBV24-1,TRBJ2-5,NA,CATSGEVQETQYF
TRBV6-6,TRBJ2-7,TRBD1,CASWGQGKTYEQYF
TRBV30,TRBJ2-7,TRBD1,CAWDRDNGEQYF
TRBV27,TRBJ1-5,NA,CASSQGWGVPQHF
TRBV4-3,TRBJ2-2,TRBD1,CASSRRTGWDTGELFF
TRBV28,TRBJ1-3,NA,CAEETIGNTIYF
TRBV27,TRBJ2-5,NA,CASSFVRASEETQYF
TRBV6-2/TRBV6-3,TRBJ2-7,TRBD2,CASRVTSGYYEQYF
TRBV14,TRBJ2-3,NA,CASSRGFRRHTQYF
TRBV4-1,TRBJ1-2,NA,CASSSPTSYGYTF
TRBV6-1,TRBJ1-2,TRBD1,CASSTDRDGYTF
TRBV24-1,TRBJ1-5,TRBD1,CATSDTRQGAGNQPQHF
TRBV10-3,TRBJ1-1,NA,CAISVGDMNTEAFF
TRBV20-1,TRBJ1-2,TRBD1,CSARQTSGTGGSGYTF
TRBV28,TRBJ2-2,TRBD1,CASSSDRGNTGELFF
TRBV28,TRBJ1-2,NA,CASSFRGVSQYGGYTF
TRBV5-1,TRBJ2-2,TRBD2,CASSLSRASGRTGELFF
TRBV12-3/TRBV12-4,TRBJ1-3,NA,CASSLPRGRGGNTIYF
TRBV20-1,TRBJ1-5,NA,CSARGQVGQPQHF
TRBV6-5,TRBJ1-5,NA,CASRMGLGDTQPQHF
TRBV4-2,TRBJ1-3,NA,CASSRDGGSSGNTIYF
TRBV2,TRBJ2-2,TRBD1,CASNDRGRANTGELFF
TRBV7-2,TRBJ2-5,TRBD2,CASSTREGREETQYF
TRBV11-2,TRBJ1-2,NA,CASSSLRDPKGYTF
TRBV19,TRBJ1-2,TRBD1,CASSMDRNGYTF
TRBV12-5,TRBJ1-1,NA,CASSPTTGQSGNTEAFF
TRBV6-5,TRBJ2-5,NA,CASSYSPAAETQYF
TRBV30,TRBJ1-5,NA,CAWSDGQQPQHF
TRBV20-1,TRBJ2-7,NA,CSAENAQSNYEQYF
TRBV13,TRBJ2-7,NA,CASSPSWGSPYEQYF
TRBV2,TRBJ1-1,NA,CASTENQLPRNTEAFF
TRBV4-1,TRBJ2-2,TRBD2,CASSQLAGGFTGELFF
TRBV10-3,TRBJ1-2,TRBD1,CAIRDSLNYGYTF
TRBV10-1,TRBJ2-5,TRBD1,CASSRQGQTETQYF
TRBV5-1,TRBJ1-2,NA,CASSLEGDKYGYTF
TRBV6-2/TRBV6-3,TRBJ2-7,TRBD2,CASSPWTSGTYEQYF
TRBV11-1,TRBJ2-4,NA,CASSLMFRGPAKNIQYF
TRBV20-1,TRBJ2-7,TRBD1,CSAPHGTGRGYEQYF
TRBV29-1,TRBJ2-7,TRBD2,CSVAGSGRYEQYF
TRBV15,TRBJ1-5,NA,CATSRQGNQPQHF
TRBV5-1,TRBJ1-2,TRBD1,CASSSSGRDRTYGYTF
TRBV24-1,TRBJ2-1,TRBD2,CATSDAGGRELVNEQFF
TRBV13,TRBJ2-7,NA,CASSLRSSSEQYF
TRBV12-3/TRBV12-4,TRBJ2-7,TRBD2,CASSLSGRGSYEQYF
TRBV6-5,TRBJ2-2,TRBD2,CASSYSAGANTGELFF
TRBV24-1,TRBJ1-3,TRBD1,CATGDRAGNTIYF
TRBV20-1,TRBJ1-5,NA,CSANTGSQPQHF
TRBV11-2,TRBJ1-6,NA,CASSVWDGVTSPLHF
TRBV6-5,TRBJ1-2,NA,CASSSMDSRDIDGYTF
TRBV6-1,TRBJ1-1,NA,CASRKTPVPEAFF
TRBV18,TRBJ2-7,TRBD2,CASSPQTSGYEQYF
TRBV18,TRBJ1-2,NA,CASSPLKGNYGYTF
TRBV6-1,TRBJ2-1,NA,CASRRYNEQFF
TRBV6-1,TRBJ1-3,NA,CASSEVAGSSGNTIYF